This T cell receptor beta chain was obtained from a study of blood T cell repertoires in COVID-19. Study background: T cells, B-cell-depleted T cells, or PBMCs provided the cDNA or gDNA that served as material.

Profiling relied on immunoSEQ multiplex PCR, and the TCRdb table lists in-frame clones only, not all of them. The table shows 50,000 to 75,000 clones, with around 84% occurring only once. V was shortened by 4 bases and J by 7 bases, with 14 bases between the two germline ends. Germline assignment: CDR1 SGHDT and CDR2 YYEEEE. The CDR3 spans 14 residues. The sample holds a few counts of this clone. J is TRBJ1-4 and V is TRBV5-6, with D maybe TRBD1 (6 bases). The sample was peripheral blood. The TCR comes from a man aged 55 to 70 with acute or convalescent COVID-19. In DNA form, the CDR3 reads TGTGCCAGCAGCCTCGGACAGACCGGTGAAAAACTGTTTTTT. Translated: CASSLGQTGEKLFF.